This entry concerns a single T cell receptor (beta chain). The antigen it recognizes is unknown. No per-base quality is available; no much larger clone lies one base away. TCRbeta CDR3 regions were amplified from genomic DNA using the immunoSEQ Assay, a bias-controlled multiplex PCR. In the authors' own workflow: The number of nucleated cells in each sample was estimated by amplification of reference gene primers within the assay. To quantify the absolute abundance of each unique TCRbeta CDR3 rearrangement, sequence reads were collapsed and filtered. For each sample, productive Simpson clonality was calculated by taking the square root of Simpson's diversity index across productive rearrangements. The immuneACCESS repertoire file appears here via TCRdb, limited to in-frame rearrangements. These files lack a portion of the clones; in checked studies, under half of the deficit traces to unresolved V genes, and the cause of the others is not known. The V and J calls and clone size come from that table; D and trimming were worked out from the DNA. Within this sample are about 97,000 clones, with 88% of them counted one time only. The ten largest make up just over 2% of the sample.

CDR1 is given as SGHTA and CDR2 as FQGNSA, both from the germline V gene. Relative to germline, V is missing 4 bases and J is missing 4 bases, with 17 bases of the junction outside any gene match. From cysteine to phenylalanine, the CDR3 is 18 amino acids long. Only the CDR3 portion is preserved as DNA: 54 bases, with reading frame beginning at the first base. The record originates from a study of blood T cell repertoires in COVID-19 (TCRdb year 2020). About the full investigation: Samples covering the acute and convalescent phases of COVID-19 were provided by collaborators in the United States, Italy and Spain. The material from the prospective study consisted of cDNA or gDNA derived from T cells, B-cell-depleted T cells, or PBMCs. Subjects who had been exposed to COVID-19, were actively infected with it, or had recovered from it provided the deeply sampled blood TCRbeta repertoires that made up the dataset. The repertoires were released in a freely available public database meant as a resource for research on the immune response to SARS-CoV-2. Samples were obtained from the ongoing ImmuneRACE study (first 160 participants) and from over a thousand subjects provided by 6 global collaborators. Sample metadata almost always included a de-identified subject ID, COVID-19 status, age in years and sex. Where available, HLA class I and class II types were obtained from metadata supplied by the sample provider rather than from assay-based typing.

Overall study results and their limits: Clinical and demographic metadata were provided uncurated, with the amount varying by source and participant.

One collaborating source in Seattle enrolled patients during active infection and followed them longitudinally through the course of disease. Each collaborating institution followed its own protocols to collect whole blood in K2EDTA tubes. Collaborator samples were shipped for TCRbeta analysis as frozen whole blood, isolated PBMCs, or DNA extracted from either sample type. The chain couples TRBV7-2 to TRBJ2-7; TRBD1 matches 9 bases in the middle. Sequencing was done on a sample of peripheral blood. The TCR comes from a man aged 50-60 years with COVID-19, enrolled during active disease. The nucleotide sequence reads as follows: TGTGCCAGCAGCTCCCGTTCCCTTACAGGGGGCGCTGGATACGAGCAGTACTTC. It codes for CASSSRSLTGGAGYEQYF.